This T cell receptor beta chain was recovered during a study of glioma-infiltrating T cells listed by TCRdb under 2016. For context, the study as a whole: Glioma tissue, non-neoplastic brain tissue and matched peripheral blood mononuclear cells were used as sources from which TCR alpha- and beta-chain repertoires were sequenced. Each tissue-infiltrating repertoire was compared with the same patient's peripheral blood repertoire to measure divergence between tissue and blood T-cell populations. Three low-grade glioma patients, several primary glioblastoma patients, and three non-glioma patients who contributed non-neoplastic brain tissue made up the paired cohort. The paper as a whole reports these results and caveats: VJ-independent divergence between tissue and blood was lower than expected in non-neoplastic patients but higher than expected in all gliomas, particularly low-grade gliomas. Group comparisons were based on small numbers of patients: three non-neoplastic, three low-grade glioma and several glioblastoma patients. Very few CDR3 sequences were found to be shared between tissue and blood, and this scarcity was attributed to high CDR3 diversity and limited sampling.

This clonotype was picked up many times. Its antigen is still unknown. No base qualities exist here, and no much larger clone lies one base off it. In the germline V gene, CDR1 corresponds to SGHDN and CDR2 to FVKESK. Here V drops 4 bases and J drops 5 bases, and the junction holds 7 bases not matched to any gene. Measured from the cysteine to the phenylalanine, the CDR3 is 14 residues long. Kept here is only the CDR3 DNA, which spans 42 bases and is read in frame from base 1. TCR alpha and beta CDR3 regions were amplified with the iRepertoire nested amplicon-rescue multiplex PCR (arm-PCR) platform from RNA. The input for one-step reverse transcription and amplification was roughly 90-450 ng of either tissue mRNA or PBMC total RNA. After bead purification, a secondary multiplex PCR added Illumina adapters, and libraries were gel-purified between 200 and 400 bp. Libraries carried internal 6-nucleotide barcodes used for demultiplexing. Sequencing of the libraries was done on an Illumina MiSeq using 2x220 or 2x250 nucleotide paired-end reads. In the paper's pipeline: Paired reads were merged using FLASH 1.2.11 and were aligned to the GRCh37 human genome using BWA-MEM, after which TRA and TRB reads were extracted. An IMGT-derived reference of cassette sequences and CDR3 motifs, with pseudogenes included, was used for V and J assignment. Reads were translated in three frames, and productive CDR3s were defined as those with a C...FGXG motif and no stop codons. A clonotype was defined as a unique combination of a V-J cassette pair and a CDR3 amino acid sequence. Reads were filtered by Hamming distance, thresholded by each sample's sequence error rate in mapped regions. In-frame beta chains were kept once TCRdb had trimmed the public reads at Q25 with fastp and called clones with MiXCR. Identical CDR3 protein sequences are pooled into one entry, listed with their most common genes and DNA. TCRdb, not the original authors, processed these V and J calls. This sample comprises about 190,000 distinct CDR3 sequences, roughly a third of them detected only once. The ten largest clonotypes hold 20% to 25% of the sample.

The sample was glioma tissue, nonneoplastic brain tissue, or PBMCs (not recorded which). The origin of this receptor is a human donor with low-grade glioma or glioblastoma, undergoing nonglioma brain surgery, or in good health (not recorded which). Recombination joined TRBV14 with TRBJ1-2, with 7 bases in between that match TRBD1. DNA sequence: TGTGCCAGCAGCCGTGACAGGGAAGGATATGGCTACACCTTC. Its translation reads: CASSRDREGYGYTF.